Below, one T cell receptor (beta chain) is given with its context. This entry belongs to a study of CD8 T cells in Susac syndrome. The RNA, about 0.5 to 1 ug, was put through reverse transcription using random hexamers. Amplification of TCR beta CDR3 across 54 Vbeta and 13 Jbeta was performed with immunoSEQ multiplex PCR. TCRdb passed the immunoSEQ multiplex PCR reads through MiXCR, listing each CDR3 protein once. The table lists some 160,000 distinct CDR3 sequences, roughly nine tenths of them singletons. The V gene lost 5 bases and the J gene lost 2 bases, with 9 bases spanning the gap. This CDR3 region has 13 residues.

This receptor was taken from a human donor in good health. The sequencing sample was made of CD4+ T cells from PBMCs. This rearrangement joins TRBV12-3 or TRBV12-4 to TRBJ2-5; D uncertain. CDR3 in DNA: TGTGCCAGCAGTATTTTGTCTCAAGAGACCCAGTACTTC. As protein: CASSILSQETQYF.